This passage covers 2 T cell receptor beta chains from one sample sequenced in a study of Graves' ophthalmopathy and Graves' hyperthyroidism. Researchers took RNA transcripts and amplified TCR beta CDR3 regions from them. The first round was an RT-PCR with HTBI primers, and the second round was a multiplex PCR. Using its own MiXCR run on the multiplex PCR reads, TCRdb lists one record per CDR3 protein. The table has some 410,000 distinct CDR3 sequences, around a fifth seen once; the top ten hold approximately 3.2%. What was sequenced was peripheral blood. The receptors here all came from a woman aged 18-29 years with stable Graves' hyperthyroidism.

This clonotype was detected many times. The rearrangement uses TRBV28 and TRBJ2-2, with a tentative D call TRBD1 (6 bases). Germline lookup yields CDR1 MDHEN and CDR2 SYDVKM. The CDR3 totals 17 residues. The V end was cut by 7 bases, the J end by 1 base, with 19 bases between. CDR3 residues: CASKKWGQIVNTGELFF. The CDR3 nucleotides read TGTGCCAGCAAAAAATGGGGACAAATCGTGAACACCGGGGAGCTGTTTTTT.

CDR3 DNA: TGCAGTGCTAGAGGGTTGGCAGGCACCGAAGCTTTCTTT. It yields the protein CSARGLAGTEAFF. The chain links TRBV20-1 to TRBJ1-1, with no clear D. Germline V gives CDR1 DFQATT, CDR2 SNEGSKA (reference sequence). The CDR3 consists of 13 residues. With 1 base removed from V and 8 bases from J, the gap between germline ends came to 14 bases.